This is a list of T cell receptor beta chains from one sample in a study of CD8 T cells in ankylosing spondylitis. Each CDR3 protein gets one entry after TCRdb re-called the 5' RACE reads with MiXCR. The profile shows about 100,000 distinct CDR3 sequences, about 25% of them singletons. The sequenced sample consisted of synovial fluid, either unsorted or a sorted T cell fraction (not recorded which). Source of these receptors: a male donor with ankylosing spondylitis. Both conserved end residues are part of each CDR3. The D gene is left open where the match is weak. Clone size appears in some rows only: once, few, many, or a class for an expanded clone.

size | D | J | V | length | DNA | CDR3
few | . | TRBJ2-2 | TRBV21-1 | 17 | TGTGCCAGCAGGTCCCGGGACAGGGGGCCCAACACCGGGGAGCTGTTTTTT | CASRSRDRGPNTGELFF
many | . | TRBJ1-2 | TRBV5-6 | 12 | TGTGCCAGCAGCTTTTCTAACTATGGCTACACCTTC | CASSFSNYGYTF
few | . | TRBJ2-2 | TRBV6-1 | 15 | TGTGCCAGCAGTGTAATAGGGGGAGGGACCGGGGAGCTGTTTTTT | CASSVIGGGTGELFF
few | . | TRBJ2-1 | TRBV11-2 | 14 | TGTGCCAGCACCACCAGAGACAGCTACAATGAGCAGTTCTTC | CASTTRDSYNEQFF
few | . | TRBJ2-2 | TRBV7-2 | 15 | TGTGCCAGCAGTCTTAATACAGGGAACACCGGGGAGCTGTTTTTT | CASSLNTGNTGELFF
. | TRBD1 | TRBJ1-1 | TRBV5-1 | 13 | TGCGCCAGCAGCCCAGGGACAGGGACTGAAGCTTTCTTT | CASSPGTGTEAFF
few | TRBD2 | TRBJ2-1 | TRBV5-1 | 14 | TGCGCCAGCAGCGAGGGGACTAGCGGATCTGAGCAGTTCTTC | CASSEGTSGSEQFF
many | . | TRBJ2-7 | TRBV20-1 | 13 | TGCAGTGTTCCGGGCTCTGGGGCCTACGAGCAGTACTTC | CSVPGSGAYEQYF
few | . | TRBJ1-5 | TRBV7-2 | 13 | TGTGCCAGCAGCTGGGCGGGGAGCCAGCCCCAGCATTTT | CASSWAGSQPQHF
. | . | TRBJ1-5 | TRBV5-1 | 15 | TGCGCCAGCAGCGCCCGGGGGGGGCTTGGTCAGCCCCAGCATTTT | CASSARGGLGQPQHF
many | TRBD1 | TRBJ1-6 | TRBV2 | 15 | TGTGCCAGCAGTGAAAGGGGGACAGGGTTCTCACCCCTCCACTTT | CASSERGTGFSPLHF
few | . | TRBJ2-2 | TRBV19 | 15 | TGTGCCAGTAGTATATCCCCCTCCCGCGGCGGGGAGCTGTTTTTT | CASSISPSRGGELFF
few | TRBD2 | TRBJ2-4 | TRBV9 | 15 | TGTGCCAGCAGCCCCAGGGGCGGGAGGGGGGACATTCAGTACTTC | CASSPRGGRGDIQYF